Included here is one TCR beta chain sequence, with context. Its target is unknown. These data originate in a study of T cell responses to AZD1222 COVID-19 vaccine. Broader study findings: Vaccine-associated CD4 TCRs spanned spike, dominant at 160-218 and 743-854.

Profiling relied on immunoSEQ multiplex PCR, and the TCRdb table lists in-frame clones only, not all of them. The sample includes roughly 150,000 clones, around nine tenths of them seen just once. This CDR3 has 15 residues. V was clipped by 4 bases and J by 0 bases, with 12 bases between them. Germline-derived CDR1 and CDR2 are LGHNA and YNFKEQ. This TCR derives from an adult in good health. The sample was peripheral blood, taken on day 0 of AZD1222 vaccination. The chain combines TRBV4-2 with TRBJ1-2, with TRBD1 as a possible D gene (5 bases). The CDR3 region has the DNA TGTGCCAGCAGCCGAGGGACCTACGCTAACTATGGCTACACCTTC. This gives the protein CASSRGTYANYGYTF.